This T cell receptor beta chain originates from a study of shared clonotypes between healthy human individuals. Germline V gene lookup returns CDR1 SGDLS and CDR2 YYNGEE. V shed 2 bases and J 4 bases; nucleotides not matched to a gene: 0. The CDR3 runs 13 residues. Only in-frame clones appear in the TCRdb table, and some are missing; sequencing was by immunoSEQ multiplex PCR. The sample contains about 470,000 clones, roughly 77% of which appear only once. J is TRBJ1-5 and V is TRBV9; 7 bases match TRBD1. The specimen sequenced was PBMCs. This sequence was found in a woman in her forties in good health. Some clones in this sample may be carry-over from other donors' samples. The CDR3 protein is CASSVTGNQPQHF. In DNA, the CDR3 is TGTGCCAGCAGCGTGACAGGGAATCAGCCCCAGCATTTT.